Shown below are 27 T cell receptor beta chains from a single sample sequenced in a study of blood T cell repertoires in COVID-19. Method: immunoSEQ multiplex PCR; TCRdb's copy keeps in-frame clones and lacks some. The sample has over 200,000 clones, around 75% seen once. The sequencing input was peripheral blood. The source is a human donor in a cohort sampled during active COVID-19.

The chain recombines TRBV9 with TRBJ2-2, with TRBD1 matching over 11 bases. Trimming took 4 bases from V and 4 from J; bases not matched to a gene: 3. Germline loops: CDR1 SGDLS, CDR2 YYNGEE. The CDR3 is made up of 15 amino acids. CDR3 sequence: CASSRDRGITGELFF. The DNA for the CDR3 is TGTGCCAGCAGCCGGGACAGGGGGATCACCGGGGAGCTGTTTTTT.

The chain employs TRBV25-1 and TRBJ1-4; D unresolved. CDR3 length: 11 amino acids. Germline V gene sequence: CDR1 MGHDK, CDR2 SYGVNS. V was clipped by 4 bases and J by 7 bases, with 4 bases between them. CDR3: CASSASEKLFF. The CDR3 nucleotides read TGTGCCAGCAGTGCGAGTGAAAAACTGTTTTTT.

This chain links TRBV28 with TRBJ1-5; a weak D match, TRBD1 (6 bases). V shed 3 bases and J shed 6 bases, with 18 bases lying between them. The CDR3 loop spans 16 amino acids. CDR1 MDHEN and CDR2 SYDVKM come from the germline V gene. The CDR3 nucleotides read TGTGCCAGCAGTTTGATCAGTAAGGGGGGGGGTCAGCCCCAGCATTTT. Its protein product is CASSLISKGGGQPQHF. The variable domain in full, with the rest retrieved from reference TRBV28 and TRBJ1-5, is DVKVTQSSRYLVKRTGEKVFLECVQDMDHENMFWYRQDPGLGLRLIYFSYDVKMKEKGDIPEGYSVSREKKERFSLILESASTNQTSMYLCASSLISKGGGQPQHFGDGTRLSIL.

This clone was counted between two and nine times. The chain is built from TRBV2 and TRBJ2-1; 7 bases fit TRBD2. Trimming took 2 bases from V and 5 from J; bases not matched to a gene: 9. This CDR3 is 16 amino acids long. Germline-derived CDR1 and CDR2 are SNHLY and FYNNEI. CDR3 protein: CASSERGTTLNNEQFF. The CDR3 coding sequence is TGTGCCAGCAGTGAACGAGGGACTACTCTGAACAATGAGCAGTTCTTC.

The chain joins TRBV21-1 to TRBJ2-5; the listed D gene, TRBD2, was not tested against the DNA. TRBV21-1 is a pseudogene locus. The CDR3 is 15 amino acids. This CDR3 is CASSKGGVRGETQYF. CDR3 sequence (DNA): TGTGCCAGCAGCAAAGGAGGGGTCCGGGGGGAGACCCAGTACTTC.

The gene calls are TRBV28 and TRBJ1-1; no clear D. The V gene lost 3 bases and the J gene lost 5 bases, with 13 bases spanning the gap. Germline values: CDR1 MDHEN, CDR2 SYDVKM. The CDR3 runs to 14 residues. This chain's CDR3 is CASSLWHPNTEAFF. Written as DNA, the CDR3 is TGTGCCAGCAGTTTGTGGCACCCGAATACTGAAGCTTTCTTT.

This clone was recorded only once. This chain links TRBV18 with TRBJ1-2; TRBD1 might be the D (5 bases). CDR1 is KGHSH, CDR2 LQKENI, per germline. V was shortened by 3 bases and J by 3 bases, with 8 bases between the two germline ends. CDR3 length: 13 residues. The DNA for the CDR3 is TGTGCCAGCTCACCTCAGGGATACTATGGCTACACCTTC. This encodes CASSPQGYYGYTF.

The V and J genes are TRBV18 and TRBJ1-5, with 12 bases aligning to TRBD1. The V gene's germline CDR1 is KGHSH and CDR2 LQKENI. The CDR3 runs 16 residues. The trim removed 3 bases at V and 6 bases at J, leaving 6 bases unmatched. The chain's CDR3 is CASSPGTGGEGQPQHF. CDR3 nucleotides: TGTGCCAGCTCACCCGGGACAGGGGGCGAAGGTCAGCCCCAGCATTTT.

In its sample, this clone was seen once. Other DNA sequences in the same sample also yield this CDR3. CDR3 amino acids: CASSLSGGNQPQHF. CDR3 bases: TGCGCCAGCAGCTTGAGCGGGGGCAATCAGCCCCAGCATTTT. V and J are TRBV5-1 and TRBJ1-5; D call uncertain. The CDR3 totals 14 residues. V was trimmed by 1 base and J by 2 bases, leaving 7 bases between them. CDR1 is SGHRS and CDR2 is YFSETQ in the germline V gene.

This CDR3 is CASSLASEQYF. The DNA of the CDR3 is TGTGCCAGCAGTTTGGCCTCGGAGCAGTACTTC. The gene calls are TRBV12-3 or TRBV12-4 and TRBJ2-7, with D hard to call. The CDR3 has 11 amino acids. The V end was cut by 3 bases, the J end by 7 bases, with 7 bases between.

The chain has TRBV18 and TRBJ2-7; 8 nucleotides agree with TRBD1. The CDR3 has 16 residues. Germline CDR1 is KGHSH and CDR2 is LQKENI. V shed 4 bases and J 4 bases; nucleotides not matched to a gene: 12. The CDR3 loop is CASSQRKAGGFYEQYF. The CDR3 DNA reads TGTGCCAGCTCACAAAGGAAGGCAGGGGGCTTTTACGAGCAGTACTTC. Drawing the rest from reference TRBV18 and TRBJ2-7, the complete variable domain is NAGVMQNPRHLVRRRGQEARLRCSPMKGHSHVYWYRQLPEEGLKFMVYLQKENIIDESGMPKERFSAEFPKEGPSILRIQQVVRGDSAAYFCASSQRKAGGFYEQYFGPGTRLTVT.

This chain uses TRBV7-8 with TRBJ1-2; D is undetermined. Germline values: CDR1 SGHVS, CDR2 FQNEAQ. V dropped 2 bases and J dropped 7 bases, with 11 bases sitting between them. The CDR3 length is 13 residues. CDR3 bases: TGTGCCAGCAGCTTACCCCCAGACTCTGGCTACACCTTC. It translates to CASSLPPDSGYTF.

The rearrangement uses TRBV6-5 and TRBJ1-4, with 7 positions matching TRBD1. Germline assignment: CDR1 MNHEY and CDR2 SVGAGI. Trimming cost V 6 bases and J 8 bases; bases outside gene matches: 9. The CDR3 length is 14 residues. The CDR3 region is CASRPGGQGEKLFF. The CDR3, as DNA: TGTGCCAGCAGACCAGGGGGGCAGGGGGAAAAACTGTTTTTT.

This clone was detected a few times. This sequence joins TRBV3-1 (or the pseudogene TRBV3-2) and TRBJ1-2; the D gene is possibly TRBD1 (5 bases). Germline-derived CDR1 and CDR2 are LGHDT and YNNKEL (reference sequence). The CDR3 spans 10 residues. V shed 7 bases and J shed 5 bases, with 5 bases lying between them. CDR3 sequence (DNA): TGTGCCAGCAAGGGGTATGGCTACACCTTC. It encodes CASKGYGYTF.

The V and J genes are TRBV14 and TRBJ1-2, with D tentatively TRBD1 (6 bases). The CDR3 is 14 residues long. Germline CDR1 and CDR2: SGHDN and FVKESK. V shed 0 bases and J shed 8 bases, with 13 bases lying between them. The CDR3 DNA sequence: TGTGCCAGCAGCCAAGAGAGGACAGCCGGAGGCTACACCTTC. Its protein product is CASSQERTAGGYTF.

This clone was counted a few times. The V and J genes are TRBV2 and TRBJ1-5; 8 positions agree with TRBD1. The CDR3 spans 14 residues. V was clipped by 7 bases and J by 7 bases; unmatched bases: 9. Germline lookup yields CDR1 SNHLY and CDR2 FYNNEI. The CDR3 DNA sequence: TGTGCCAGCACTACCGGACAGGGTGGGCAGCCCCAGCATTTT. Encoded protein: CASTTGQGGQPQHF.

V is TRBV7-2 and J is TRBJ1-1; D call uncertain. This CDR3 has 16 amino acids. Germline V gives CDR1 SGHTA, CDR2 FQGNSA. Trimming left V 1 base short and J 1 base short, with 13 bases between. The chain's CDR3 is CASSLGGQVKNTEAFF. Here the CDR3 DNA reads TGTGCCAGCAGCTTAGGAGGGCAGGTCAAGAACACTGAAGCTTTCTTT. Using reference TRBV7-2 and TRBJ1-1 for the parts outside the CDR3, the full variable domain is GAGVSQSPSNKVTEKGKDVELRCDPISGHTALYWYRQSLGQGLEFLIYFQGNSAPDKSGLPSDRFSAERTGGSVSTLTIQRTQQEDSAVYLCASSLGGQVKNTEAFFGQGTRLTVV.

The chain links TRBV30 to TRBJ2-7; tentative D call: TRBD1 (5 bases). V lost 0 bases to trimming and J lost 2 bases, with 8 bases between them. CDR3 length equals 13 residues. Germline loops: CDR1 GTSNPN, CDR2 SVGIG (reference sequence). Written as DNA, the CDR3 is TGTGCCTGGAGTGTAGGGGTAACCTACGAGCAGTACTTC. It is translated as CAWSVGVTYEQYF.

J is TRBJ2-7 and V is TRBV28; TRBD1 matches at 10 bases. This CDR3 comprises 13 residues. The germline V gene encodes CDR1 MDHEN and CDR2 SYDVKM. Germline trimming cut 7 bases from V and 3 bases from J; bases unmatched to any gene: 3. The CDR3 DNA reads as TGTGCCAGCACGGACAGGGGGAACTACGAGCAGTACTTC. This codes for CASTDRGNYEQYF. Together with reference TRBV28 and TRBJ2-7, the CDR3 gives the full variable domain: DVKVTQSSRYLVKRTGEKVFLECVQDMDHENMFWYRQDPGLGLRLIYFSYDVKMKEKGDIPEGYSVSREKKERFSLILESASTNQTSMYLCASTDRGNYEQYFGPGTRLTVT.

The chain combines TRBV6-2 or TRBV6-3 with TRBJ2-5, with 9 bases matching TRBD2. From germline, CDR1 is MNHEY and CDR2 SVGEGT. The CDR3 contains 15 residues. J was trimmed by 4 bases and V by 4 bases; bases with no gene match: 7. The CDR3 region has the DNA TGTGCCAGCAGTTTTAGCGGGAGCCTGACAGAGACCCAGTACTTC. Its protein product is CASSFSGSLTETQYF.

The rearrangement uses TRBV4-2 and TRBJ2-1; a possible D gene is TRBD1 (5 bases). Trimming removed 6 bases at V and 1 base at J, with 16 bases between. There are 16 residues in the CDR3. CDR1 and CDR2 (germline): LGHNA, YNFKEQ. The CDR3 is CASSPNWGESYNEQFF. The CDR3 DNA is TGTGCCAGCAGTCCGAACTGGGGCGAGTCCTACAATGAGCAGTTCTTC.

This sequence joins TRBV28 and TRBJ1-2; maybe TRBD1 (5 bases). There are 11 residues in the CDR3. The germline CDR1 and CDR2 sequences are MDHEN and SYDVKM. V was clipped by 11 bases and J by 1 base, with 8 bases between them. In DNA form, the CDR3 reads TGTGCCGGGGGGGATAACTATGGCTACACCTTC. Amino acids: CAGGDNYGYTF.

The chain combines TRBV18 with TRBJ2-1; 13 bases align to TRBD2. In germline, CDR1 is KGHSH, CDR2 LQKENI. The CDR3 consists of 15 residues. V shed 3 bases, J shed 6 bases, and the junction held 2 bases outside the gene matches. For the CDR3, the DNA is TGTGCCAGCTCACCTGGACTAGCGGGAGTCAATGAGCAGTTCTTC. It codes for CASSPGLAGVNEQFF.

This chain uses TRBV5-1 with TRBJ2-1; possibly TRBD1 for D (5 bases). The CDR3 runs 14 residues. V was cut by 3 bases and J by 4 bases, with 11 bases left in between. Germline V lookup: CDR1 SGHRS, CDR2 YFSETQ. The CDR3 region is CASSWWGGYNEQFF. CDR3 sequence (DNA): TGCGCCAGCAGCTGGTGGGGCGGATACAATGAGCAGTTCTTC.

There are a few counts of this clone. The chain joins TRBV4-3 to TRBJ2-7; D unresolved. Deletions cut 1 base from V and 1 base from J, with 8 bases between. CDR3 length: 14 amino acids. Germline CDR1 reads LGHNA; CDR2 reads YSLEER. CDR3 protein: CASSQGVLSYEQYF. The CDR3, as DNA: TGCGCCAGCAGCCAAGGCGTCCTGTCCTACGAGCAGTACTTC.

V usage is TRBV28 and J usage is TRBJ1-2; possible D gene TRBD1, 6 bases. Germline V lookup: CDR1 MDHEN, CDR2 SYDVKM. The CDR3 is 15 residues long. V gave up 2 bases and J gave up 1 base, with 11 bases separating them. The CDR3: CASSLPDSYNYGYTF. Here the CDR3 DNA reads TGTGCCAGCAGTTTACCGGACAGCTATAACTATGGCTACACCTTC.

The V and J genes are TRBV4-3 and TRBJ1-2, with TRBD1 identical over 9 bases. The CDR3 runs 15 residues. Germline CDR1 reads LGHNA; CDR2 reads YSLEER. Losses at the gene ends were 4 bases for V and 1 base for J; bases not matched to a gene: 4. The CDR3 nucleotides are TGCGCCAGCAGCCGCGGGACAGGGTTTAACTATGGCTACACCTTC. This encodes CASSRGTGFNYGYTF.